This T cell receptor beta chain was recorded in a study of T cell responses to AZD1222 COVID-19 vaccine. Regarding the study as a whole: Spike-specific TCR breadth and depth rose after two AZD1222 doses. Reportedly, nearly half of unique spike TCRs recognized epitopes outside B.1.351/B.1.1.7 mutations.

Assay used: immunoSEQ multiplex PCR; TCRdb lists only in-frame clones, some missing. The sample includes about 160,000 clones, over 75% seen only once; the top ten take over 4%. The V gene lost 2 bases and the J gene lost 5 bases, with 9 bases spanning the gap. The germline V gene has CDR1 SGHAT and CDR2 FQNNGV. The CDR3 is 14 amino acids. For this clone: The antigen remains undetermined.

The clonotype originates from an adult who received the AZD1222 COVID-19 vaccine. The gene calls are TRBV11-2 and TRBJ1-4, with D unclear. The source material was peripheral blood, sampled 28 days after the second AZD1222 dose. CDR3 nucleotides: TGTGCCAGCAGCTTACGGCACGTAAATGAAAAACTGTTTTTT. Its translation: CASSLRHVNEKLFF.